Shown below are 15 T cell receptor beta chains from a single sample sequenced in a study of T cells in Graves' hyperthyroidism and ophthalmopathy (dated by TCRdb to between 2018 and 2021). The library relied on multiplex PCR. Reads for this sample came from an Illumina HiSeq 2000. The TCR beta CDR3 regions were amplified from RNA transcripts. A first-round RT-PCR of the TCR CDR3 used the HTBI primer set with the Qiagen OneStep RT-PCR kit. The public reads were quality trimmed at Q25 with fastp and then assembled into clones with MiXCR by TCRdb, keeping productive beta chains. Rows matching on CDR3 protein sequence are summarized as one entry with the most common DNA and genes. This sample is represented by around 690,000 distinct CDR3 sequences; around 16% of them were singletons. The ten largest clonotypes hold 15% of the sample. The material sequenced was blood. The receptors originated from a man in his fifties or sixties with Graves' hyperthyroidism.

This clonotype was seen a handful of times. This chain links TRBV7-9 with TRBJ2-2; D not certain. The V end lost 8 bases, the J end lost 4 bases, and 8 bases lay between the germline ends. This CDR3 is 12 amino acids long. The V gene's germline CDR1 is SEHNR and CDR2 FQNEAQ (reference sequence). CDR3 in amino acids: CASAELTGELFF. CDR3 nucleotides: TGTGCCAGCGCGGAGCTCACCGGGGAGCTGTTTTTT.

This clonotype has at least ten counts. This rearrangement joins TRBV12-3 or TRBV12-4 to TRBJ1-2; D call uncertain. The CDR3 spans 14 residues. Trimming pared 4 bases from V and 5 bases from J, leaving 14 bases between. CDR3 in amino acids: CASSSPGDGYGYTF. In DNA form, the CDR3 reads TGTGCCAGCAGTTCCCCCGGGGATGGATATGGCTACACCTTC.

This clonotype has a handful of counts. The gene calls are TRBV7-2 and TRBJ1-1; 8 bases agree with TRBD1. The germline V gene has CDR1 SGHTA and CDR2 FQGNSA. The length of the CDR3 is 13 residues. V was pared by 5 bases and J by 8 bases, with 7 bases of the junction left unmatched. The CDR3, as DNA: TGTGCCAGCAGCGCAGACAGGGGCAGAGAAGCTTTCTTT. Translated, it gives CASSADRGREAFF.

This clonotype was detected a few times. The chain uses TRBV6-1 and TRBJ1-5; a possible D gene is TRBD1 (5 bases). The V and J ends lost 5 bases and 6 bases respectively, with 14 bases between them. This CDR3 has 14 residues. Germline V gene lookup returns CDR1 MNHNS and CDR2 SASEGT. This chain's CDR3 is CASSTRGNIQPQHF. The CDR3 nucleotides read TGTGCCAGCAGTACAAGGGGCAATATTCAGCCCCAGCATTTT.

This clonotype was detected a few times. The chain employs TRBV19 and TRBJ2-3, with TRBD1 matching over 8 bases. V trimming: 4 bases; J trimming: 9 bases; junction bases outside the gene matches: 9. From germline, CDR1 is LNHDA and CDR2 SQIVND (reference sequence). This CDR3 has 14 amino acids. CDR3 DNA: TGTGCCAGTAGTACAGGGGGCCCCATCGGGACGCAGTATTTT. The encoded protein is CASSTGGPIGTQYF.

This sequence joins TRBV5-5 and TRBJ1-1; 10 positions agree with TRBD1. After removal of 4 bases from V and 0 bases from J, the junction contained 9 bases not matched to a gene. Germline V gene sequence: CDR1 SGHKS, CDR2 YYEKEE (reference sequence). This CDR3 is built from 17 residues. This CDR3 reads CASSPGQGGTMNTEAFF. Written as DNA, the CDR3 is TGTGCCAGCAGCCCTGGACAGGGGGGAACTATGAACACTGAAGCTTTCTTT.

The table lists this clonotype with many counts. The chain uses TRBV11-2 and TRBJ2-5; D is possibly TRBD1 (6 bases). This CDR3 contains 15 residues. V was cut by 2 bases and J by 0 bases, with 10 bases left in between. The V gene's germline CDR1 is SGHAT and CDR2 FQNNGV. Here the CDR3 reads CASSLTDRNQETQYF. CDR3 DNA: TGTGCCAGCAGCTTAACTGACAGGAACCAAGAGACCCAGTACTTC.

As DNA, the CDR3 is TGTGCCAGCACCAGGACAGGTACCTACGAGCAGTACTTC. This gives the protein CASTRTGTYEQYF. V and J are TRBV6-2 or TRBV6-3 and TRBJ2-7; 7 nucleotides line up with TRBD1. The CDR3 totals 13 residues. V trimming: 7 bases; J trimming: 2 bases; junction bases outside the gene matches: 5. Germline lookup yields CDR1 MNHEY and CDR2 SVGEGT.

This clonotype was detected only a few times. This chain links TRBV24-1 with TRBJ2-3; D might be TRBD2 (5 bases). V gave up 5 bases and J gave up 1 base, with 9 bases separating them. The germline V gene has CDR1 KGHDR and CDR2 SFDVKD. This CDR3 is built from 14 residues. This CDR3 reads CATSASGGTDTQYF. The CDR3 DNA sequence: TGTGCCACCAGTGCTTCCGGGGGCACAGATACGCAGTATTTT.

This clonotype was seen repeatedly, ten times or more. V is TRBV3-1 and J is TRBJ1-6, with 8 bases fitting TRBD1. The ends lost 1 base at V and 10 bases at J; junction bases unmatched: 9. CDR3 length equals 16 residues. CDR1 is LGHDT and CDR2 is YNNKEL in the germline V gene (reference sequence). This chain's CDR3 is CASSQGVTGVNSPLHF. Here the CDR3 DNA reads TGTGCCAGCAGCCAAGGCGTGACAGGGGTTAACTCACCCCTCCACTTT.

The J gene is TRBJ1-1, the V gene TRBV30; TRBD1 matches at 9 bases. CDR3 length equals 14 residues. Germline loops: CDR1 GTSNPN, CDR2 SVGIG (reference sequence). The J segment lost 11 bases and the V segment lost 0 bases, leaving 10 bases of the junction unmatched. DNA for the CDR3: TGTGCCTGGAGTGTTGACAGGGGGGTCTCGGAGGCTTTCTTT. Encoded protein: CAWSVDRGVSEAFF.

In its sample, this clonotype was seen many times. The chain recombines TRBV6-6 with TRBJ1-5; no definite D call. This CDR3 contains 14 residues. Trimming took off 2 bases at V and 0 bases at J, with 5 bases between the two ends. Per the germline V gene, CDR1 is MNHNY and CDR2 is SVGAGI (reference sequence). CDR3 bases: TGTGCCAGCAGTTACCGGTATAGCAATCAGCCCCAGCATTTT. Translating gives CASSYRYSNQPQHF.

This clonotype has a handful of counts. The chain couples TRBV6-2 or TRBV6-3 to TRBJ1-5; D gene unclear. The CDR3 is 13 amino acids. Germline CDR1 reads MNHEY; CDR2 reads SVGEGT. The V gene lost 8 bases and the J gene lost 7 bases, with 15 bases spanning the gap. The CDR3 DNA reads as TGTGCCAGCGATAAGAGAAGTGGCCAGCCCCAGCATTTT. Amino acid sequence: CASDKRSGQPQHF.

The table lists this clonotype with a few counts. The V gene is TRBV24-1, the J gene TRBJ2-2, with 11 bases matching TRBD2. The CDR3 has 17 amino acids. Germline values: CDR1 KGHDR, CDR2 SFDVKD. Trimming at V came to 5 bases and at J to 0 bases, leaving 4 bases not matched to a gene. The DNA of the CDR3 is TGTGCCACCAGTGGGCAGACTAGCGGGGCGAACACCGGGGAGCTGTTTTTT. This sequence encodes CATSGQTSGANTGELFF.

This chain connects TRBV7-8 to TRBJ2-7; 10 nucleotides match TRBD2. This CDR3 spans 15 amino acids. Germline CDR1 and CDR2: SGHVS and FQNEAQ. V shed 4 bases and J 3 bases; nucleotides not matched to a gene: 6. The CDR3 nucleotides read TGTGCCAGCAGCTCGCCGACTAGCGGGTTCTACGAGCAGTACTTC. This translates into CASSSPTSGFYEQYF.